This T cell receptor beta chain is drawn from a study of regulatory T cells in long-lasting Graves disease. As for the study in general: New Graves' disease cases had less than 3 months of antithyroid drugs.

Trimming removed 2 bases from V and 9 bases from J, with 8 bases in between. This CDR3 is 13 amino acids long. This clonotype came up many times. Time point denoted: newly diagnosed GD, antithyroid drugs for less than 3 months. RNA from PBMCs was the source of the TCR library. Sequencing libraries for TCR beta were prepared with iRepertoire HTBI primers and Arm-PCR of CDR3 regions. Via MiXCR, TCRdb re-called the multiplex PCR reads, giving one row per CDR3 protein. The sample includes hundreds of thousands of distinct CDR3 sequences, around 15% seen only once; the top ten take around 25%. These same records also appear under a second study, on T cells in Graves' hyperthyroidism and ophthalmopathy. That report adds: Researchers defined stable Graves' hyperthyroidism as no ophthalmopathy progression within 18 months. Blood also showed most of the thyroid clonotypes that were expanded above 0.001.

The sample here was peripheral blood mononuclear cells (PBMCs), taken at new diagnosis, from a patient treated with antithyroid drugs. The chain carries TRBV12-3 or TRBV12-4 and TRBJ1-6, with D possibly matching TRBD1 (5 bases). This TCR was sampled from a woman aged 40-60 years with Graves disease. CDR3 residues: CASSLYQGSPLHF. DNA for the CDR3: TGTGCCAGCAGTTTATACCAGGGTTCACCCCTCCACTTT.